This TCR beta chain derives from a study of T-cell reconstitution after alpha-beta-depleted transplantation in children. TCRbeta library construction was performed incorporating unique molecular identifiers. TCRdb independently ran MiXCR on the PCR reads; one entry per CDR3 protein. The table lists approximately 270,000 distinct CDR3 sequences, 20% to 30% of them singletons. The table lists this clonotype with a few counts. Germline assignment: CDR1 LNHDA and CDR2 SQIVND (reference sequence). The CDR3 extends over 14 amino acids. V trimming: 4 bases; J trimming: 5 bases; junction bases outside the gene matches: 7.

The sequencing here drew on PBMCs, mostly from graft donor cells, taken 360 days after TCRalphabeta/CD19-depleted stem cell transplant. This TCR was sampled from a female patient aged 2 to 10 who had a stem cell transplant for congenital amegakaryocytic thrombocytopenia, so the T cells may come from the graft donor. V is TRBV19 and J is TRBJ1-1; 7 nucleotides line up with TRBD1. As DNA, the CDR3 is TGTGCCAGTAGTACAGCCCGACAGGGAACTGAAGCTTTCTTT. Protein sequence: CASSTARQGTEAFF.